The text below deals with one TCR beta chain. The target of this receptor is not known. No clone much larger than this one lies a single base away; base qualities are absent. The data belong to a study of OX40 agonist ivuxolimab in advanced cancers. At the level of the whole study: Ivuxolimab was a fully human IgG2 agonistic monoclonal antibody targeting the costimulatory receptor OX40 (CD134). Intravenous ivuxolimab was administered to patients every 2 weeks at six dose levels: 0.01, 0.1, 0.3, 1.5, 3 and 10 mg/kg. Of the roughly 51 dose-escalation patients, hepatocellular carcinoma was present in approximately 20, melanoma in roughly 15, renal cell carcinoma in 9 and head and neck cancer in 9. The dose-escalation cohort was about 83% male with a mean age of about 58 years, ranging from roughly 20 to 80. Prior anti-PD-1, anti-PD-L1 or anti-CTLA-4 therapy was permitted, and checkpoint inhibitors had been received by less than 45% of dose-escalation patients. Partial responses were achieved by three dose-escalation patients, of whom one had hepatocellular carcinoma and two had cutaneous melanoma. Peripheral TCRbeta sequencing aimed to test whether ivuxolimab altered TCR sequence diversity and caused clonal T-cell expansion. The paper describes the monotherapy dose-escalation part (N ≈ 49 patients) of the phase I trial of ivuxolimab.

Trimmed from V: 2 bases; trimmed from J: 4 bases; junction bases lacking a gene match: 4. For CDR1 and CDR2, the germline V gene lists MNHEY and SVGAGI. There are 15 amino acids in the CDR3, from cysteine to phenylalanine inclusive. Of all the DNA, just the CDR3 is kept, 45 bases in frame from base 1. Here is what the overall study found, with its caveats: Low levels of normalized T-cell clonal expansion were also seen in some patients who did not respond. Clonal expansion of both CD4+ and CD8+ blood T cells was observed from baseline to week 6 at doses 0.1 to 3.0 mg/kg. After ivuxolimab, CD8+ T cells had more expanded clones than CD4+ T cells on average. Partial responders in the 0.1-3.0 mg/kg groups had among the lowest normalized peripheral clonal expansion, especially among CD8+ T cells. The antigen specificity of the clonally expanded peripheral T cells was not determined.

Genomic DNA was isolated from the sorted cells so that the TCRbeta CDR3 region could be sequenced. The immunoSEQ Assay was used for sequencing of TCRbeta CDR3 regions. The immuneACCESS repertoire file appears here via TCRdb, limited to in-frame rearrangements. These files lack a portion of the clones; in checked studies, under half of the deficit traces to unresolved V genes, and the cause of the others is not known. A total of tens of thousands of clones appear in this sample, 81% of them only once. Together, the top ten hold over 5% of the sample. The trial excluded patients who had a history of autoimmune disease or were on systemic immunosuppression. Peripheral blood for TCR sequencing was drawn from every dose cohort at baseline, at cycle 4 day 1 and at cycle 7 day 1. Samples were obtained from an open-label, multicenter, first-in-human phase I dose-escalation trial of ivuxolimab. Adults with locally advanced or metastatic melanoma, renal cell carcinoma, hepatocellular carcinoma or head and neck squamous cell carcinoma were enrolled in the trial. Before TCR sequencing, CD4+ and CD8+ T cells were separately sorted from peripheral blood.

Sample: CD4+ or CD8+ T cells sorted from blood, taken in a trial of the OX40 agonist ivuxolimab. The source of this sequence is an adult with an advanced solid tumor such as melanoma, head and neck, liver or kidney cancer. Recombination joined TRBV6-5 with TRBJ2-3; TRBD2 matches 9 bases in the middle. The CDR3 region has the sequence CASSYVAGEADTQYF. The DNA sequence is given as TGTGCCAGCAGTTACGTAGCGGGAGAGGCAGATACGCAGTATTTT.